This TCR beta chain came from a study of human T cells and chemical hapten exposure. At the level of the study: Per-sample TCR yield variability stemmed mainly from small pooled library volume differences. Study-level results: With DPC sensitization, TCRs exceeding 1 in 1000 frequency showed no change.

Unique molecular identifiers were attached to individual cDNA molecules during library preparation. In the study's own analysis: Per sample, the median was around 100,000 TCRs, with values from approximately 25,000 to 650,000. One entry per CDR3 protein results from TCRdb running MiXCR on the RACE reads. The V and J calls were not made by the authors but by TCRdb's processing. Of around 80,000 distinct CDR3 sequences listed, 7% to 9% are singletons. Concerning this clonotype: Its antigen is currently unknown.

Time point given: healthy volunteer bleed at 6 weeks. Unfractionated whole blood was the source of the extracted total RNA. The receptor was isolated from a male donor in good health. Some clones in this sample may be carry-over from other donors' samples. What was sequenced was whole blood.

Written as DNA, the CDR3 is TGTGCCAGTAGTATAGGTGCAGGGGTTACGTATAGCAATCAGCCCCAGCATTTT. This sequence encodes CASSIGAGVTYSNQPQHF. This rearrangement joins TRBV19 to TRBJ1-5, with a weak D call TRBD1 (6 bases). V lost 1 base, J lost 0 bases, and 16 bases lay in between. The CDR3 totals 18 residues. Germline V gives CDR1 LNHDA, CDR2 SQIVND (reference sequence).